A single T cell receptor (beta chain) is shown here with its context. Following extraction, RNA underwent reverse transcription to cDNA, which served as the sequencing template. Assay used: immunoSEQ multiplex PCR; TCRdb lists only in-frame clones, some missing. The table includes around 100,000 clones, 86% detected once. The data were taken from a study of CD8+ T cells in alopecia areata. In the study overall: Treatment comprised oral tofacitinib, 5 to 10 mg twice daily, in treated patients.

Treatment indicated: oral pan-JAK inhibitor, 5-10 mg twice daily. The CDR3 has 13 residues. Germline V gene lookup returns CDR1 SNHLY and CDR2 FYNNEI. V was pared by 3 bases and J by 2 bases, with 7 bases between. J is TRBJ2-5 and V is TRBV2; D gene unclear. Sequencing used CD8+ T cells sorted from blood, obtained at approximately week 30, from a patient treated with tofacitinib. This clonotype was obtained from a human donor with alopecia areata. CDR3 amino acids: CASSDHGQETQYF. The CDR3 DNA sequence: TGTGCCAGCAGTGACCACGGGCAAGAGACCCAGTACTTC.